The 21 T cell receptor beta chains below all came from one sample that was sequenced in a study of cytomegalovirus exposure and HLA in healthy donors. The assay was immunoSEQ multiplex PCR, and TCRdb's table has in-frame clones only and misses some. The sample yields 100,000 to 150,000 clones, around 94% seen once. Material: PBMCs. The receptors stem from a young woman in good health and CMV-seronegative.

The DNA of the CDR3 is TGTGCCAGCAGCTTAGCACTGACAGGGGTCTATGGCTACACCTTC. Amino acid sequence: CASSLALTGVYGYTF. The chain links TRBV7-8 to TRBJ1-2, with 8 nucleotides matching TRBD1. V gave up 0 bases and J gave up 4 bases; unmatched junction bases: 4. The CDR3 loop spans 15 amino acids. The germline gives CDR1 SGHVS, CDR2 FQNEAQ.

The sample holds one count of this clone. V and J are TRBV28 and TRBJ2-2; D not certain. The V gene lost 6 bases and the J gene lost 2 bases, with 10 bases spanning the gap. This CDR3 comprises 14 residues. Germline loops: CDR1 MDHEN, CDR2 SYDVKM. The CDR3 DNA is TGTGCCAGCAGAAACAATCTTAACACCGGGGAGCTGTTTTTT. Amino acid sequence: CASRNNLNTGELFF.

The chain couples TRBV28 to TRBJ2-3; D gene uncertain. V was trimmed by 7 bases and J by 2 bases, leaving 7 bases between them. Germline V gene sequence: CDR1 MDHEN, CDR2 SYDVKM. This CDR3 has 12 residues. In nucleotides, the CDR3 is TGTGCCAGCACCAAATTCACAGATACGCAGTATTTT. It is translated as CASTKFTDTQYF.

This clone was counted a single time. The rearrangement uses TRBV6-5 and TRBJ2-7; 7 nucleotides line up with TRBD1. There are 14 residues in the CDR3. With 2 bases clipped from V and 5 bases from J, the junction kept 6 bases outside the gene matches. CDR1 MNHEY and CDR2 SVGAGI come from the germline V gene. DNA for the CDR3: TGTGCCAGCAGTTACGTTGACAGGGCCCACGAGCAGTACTTC. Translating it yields CASSYVDRAHEQYF.

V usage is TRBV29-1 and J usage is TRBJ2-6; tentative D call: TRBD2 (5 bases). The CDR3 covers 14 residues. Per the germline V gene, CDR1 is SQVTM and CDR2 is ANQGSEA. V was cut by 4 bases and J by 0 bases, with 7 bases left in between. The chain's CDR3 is CSVGTYSGANVLTF. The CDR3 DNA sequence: TGCAGCGTTGGGACTTACTCTGGGGCCAACGTCCTGACTTTC.

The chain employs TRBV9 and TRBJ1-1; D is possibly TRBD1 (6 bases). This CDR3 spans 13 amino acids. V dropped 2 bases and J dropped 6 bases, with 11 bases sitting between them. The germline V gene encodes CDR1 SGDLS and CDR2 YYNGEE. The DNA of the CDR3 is TGTGCCAGCAGCGTTGCGGGGGCGCCTGAAGCTTTCTTT. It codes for CASSVAGAPEAFF.

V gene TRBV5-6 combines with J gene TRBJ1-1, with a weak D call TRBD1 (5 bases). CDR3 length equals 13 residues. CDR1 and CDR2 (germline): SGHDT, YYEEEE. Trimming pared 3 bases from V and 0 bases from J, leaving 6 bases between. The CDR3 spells CASSSRVNTEAFF. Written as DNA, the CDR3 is TGTGCCAGCAGCTCCAGGGTGAACACTGAAGCTTTCTTT.

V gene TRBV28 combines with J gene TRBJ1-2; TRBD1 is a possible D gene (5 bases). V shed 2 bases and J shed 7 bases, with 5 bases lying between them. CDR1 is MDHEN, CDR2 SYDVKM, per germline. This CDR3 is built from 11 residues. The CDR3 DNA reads TGTGCCAGCAGTTTAAGGGGTGGCTACACCTTC. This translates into CASSLRGGYTF.

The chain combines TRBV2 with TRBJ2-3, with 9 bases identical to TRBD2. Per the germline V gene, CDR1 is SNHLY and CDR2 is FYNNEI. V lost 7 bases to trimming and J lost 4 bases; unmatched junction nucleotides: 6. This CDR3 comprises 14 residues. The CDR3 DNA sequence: TGTGCCAGCACGTTTGCGGGAGGGGCAGATACGCAGTATTTT. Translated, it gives CASTFAGGADTQYF.

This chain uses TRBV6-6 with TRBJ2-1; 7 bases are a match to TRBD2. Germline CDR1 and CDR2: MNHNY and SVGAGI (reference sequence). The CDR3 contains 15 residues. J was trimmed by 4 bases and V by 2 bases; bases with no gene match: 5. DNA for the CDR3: TGTGCCAGCAGTTACGAGGGAGGGGATTACAATGAGCAGTTCTTC. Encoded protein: CASSYEGGDYNEQFF.

The CDR3 nucleotides are TGTGCCAGCAGCATCCGTCGAGGACAGTCTTATGGCTACACCTTC. Protein product: CASSIRRGQSYGYTF. The chain couples TRBV7-8 to TRBJ1-2; D might be TRBD1 (6 bases). The V and J ends lost 5 bases and 5 bases respectively, with 18 bases between them. The CDR3 sequence is 15 residues long. CDR1 and CDR2 from the germline V gene are SGHVS and FQNEAQ.

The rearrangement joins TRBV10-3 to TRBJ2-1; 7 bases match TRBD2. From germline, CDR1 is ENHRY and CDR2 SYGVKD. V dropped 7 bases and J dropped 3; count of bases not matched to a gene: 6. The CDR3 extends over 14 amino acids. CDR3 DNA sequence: TGTGCCATCACCCGGGAGGAAGACTACAATGAGCAGTTCTTC. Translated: CAITREEDYNEQFF.

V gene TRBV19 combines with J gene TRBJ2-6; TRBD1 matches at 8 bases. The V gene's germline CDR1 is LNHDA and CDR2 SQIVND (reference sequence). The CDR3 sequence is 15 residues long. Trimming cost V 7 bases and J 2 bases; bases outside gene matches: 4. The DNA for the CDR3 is TGTGCCAGTACTGCGACAGGGGCTGGGGCCAACGTCCTGACTTTC. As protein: CASTATGAGANVLTF.

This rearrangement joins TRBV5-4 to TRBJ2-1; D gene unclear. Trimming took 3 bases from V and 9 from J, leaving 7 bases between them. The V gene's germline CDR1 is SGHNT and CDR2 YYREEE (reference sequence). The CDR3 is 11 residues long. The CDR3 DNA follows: TGTGCCAGCAGCTCGGTAAGTGAGCAGTTCTTC. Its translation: CASSSVSEQFF.

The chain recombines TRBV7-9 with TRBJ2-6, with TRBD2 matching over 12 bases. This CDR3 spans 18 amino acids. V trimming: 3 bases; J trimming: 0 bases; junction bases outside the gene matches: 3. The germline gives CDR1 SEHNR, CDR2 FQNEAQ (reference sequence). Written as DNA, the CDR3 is TGTGCCAGCAGCTTTCGGACTAGCGGGGACTCTGGGGCCAACGTCCTGACTTTC. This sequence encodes CASSFRTSGDSGANVLTF.

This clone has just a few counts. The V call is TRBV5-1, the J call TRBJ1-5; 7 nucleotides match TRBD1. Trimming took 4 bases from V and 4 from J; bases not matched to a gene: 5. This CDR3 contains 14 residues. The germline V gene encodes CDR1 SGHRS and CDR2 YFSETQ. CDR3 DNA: TGCGCCAGCAGCCCCGGGGGACAGAATCAGCCCCAGCATTTT. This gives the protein CASSPGGQNQPQHF.

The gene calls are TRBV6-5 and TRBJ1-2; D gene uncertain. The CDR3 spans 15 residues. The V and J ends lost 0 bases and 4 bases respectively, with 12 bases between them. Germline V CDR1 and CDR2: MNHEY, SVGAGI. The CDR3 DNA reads TGTGCCAGCAGTTACTCGACGACCGCGGGCTATGGCTACACCTTC. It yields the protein CASSYSTTAGYGYTF.

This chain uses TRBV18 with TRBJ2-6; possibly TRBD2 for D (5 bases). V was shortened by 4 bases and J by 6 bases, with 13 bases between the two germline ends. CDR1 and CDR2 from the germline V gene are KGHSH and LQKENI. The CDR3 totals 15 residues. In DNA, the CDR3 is TGTGCCAGCTCACAGAACGGGATCGAGGCCAACGTCCTGACTTTC. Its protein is CASSQNGIEANVLTF.

CDR3 sequence: CASSLVGGEVNSPLHF. CDR3 bases: TGTGCCAGCAGCTTAGTTGGAGGGGAGGTAAATTCACCCCTCCACTTT. The V gene is TRBV11-2, the J gene TRBJ1-6; possibly TRBD1 for D (5 bases). This CDR3 contains 16 residues. V lost 1 base, J lost 7 bases, and 14 bases lay in between. From germline, CDR1 is SGHAT and CDR2 FQNNGV.

CDR3 sequence: CAISDYSGVGYTF. CDR3 sequence (DNA): TGTGCCATCAGTGATTATTCAGGGGTTGGCTACACCTTC. The rearrangement links TRBV10-3 to TRBJ1-2; D possibly corresponds to TRBD1 (6 bases). The germline V gene encodes CDR1 ENHRY and CDR2 SYGVKD. Trimming shortened V by 3 bases and J by 7 bases, and 12 bases separated the two germline ends. This CDR3 region has 13 residues.

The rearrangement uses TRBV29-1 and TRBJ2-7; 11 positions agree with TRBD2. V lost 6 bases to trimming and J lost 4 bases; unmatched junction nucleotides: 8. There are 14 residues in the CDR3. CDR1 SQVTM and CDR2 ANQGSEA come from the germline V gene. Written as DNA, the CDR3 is TGCAGCGTCGTCACACTAGCGGGGGTATACGAGCAGTACTTC. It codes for CSVVTLAGVYEQYF.